This paragraph reports one T cell receptor beta chain. These data originate in a study of blood T cell repertoires in COVID-19. About the study: The United States, Italy and Spain were the sources of the acute and convalescent COVID-19 samples. PBMCs, B-cell-depleted T cells, or T cells were the source of the cDNA or gDNA that made up the material.

Under the authors' procedure: Quantification of nucleated cells was approximated via reference gene primer amplification. Clones were sequenced by immunoSEQ multiplex PCR, and TCRdb holds only the in-frame ones, with some missing. Clone size and the V and J calls come from that table; the DNA yielded D and trimming. The table has 250,000 to 350,000 clones, 89% seen once; the top ten hold around 13%. The sequence was obtained from a woman aged 55 to 70 with acute or convalescent COVID-19. The sequencing sample was made of peripheral blood.

CDR3 nucleotide sequence: TGTGCCAGCAGCTTGGTGGTGGCTTACGAGCAGTACTTC. It is translated as CASSLVVAYEQYF. The rearrangement links TRBV5-5 to TRBJ2-7; D is unclear. Germline V gives CDR1 SGHKS, CDR2 YYEKEE (reference sequence). The CDR3 runs 13 residues. The V end lost 0 bases, the J end lost 4 bases, and 8 bases lay between the germline ends.